Here is one TCR beta chain with its context. The antigen remains undetermined. This entry comes from a study of beta chain features in type 1 diabetes. Overall study results and limits: When VDJ junctions were examined, type 1 diabetes patients showed fewer insertions and more deletions. Among patients with Type 1 diabetes, TCRB CDR3s were moderately but significantly shorter in every one of the four CD4+ subsets.

Every isolated RNA sample was fully reverse transcribed, so sequencing captured expressed TCRB transcripts. Using immunoSEQ multiplex PCR, the repertoire was profiled, and TCRdb retains in-frame clones only, with some absent. The sample has some 250,000 clones; 9.5% to 13% are singletons. Germline loops: CDR1 SGHTA, CDR2 FQGNSA. The ends were cut back, 6 bases at V and 1 base at J, with 6 bases in the middle. This CDR3 contains 12 residues. The receptor was isolated from a man aged 30-40 years with type 1 diabetes. The chain links TRBV7-2 to TRBJ1-1; D remains ambiguous. Sequencing was carried out using naive CD4+ T cells from blood. Here the CDR3 DNA reads TGTGCCAGCAGTTCCAAGAACACTGAAGCTTTCTTT. Residues: CASSSKNTEAFF.